This record covers a single TCR beta chain. Trimming stripped 6 bases from V and 1 base from J, with 14 bases between. This CDR3 contains 15 residues. Germline V gene data show CDR1 as MNHNY and CDR2 as SVGAGI (reference sequence). Produced via immunoSEQ multiplex PCR; TCRdb's table is partial and in-frame only. The sample holds about 1 million clones, 75% seen once. The data were obtained in a study of shared clonotypes between healthy human individuals. This receptor was obtained from a man aged 18 to 30 in good health. V is TRBV6-6 and J is TRBJ2-3, with a possible D match to TRBD2 (6 bases). Source material: memory CD4+ T cells sorted from blood. Sample subset: CD45RA-negative fraction. CDR3 nucleotide sequence: TGTGCCAGCAGCAAAGTTGTAGCGGGCACAGATACGCAGTATTTT. It yields the protein CASSKVVAGTDTQYF.